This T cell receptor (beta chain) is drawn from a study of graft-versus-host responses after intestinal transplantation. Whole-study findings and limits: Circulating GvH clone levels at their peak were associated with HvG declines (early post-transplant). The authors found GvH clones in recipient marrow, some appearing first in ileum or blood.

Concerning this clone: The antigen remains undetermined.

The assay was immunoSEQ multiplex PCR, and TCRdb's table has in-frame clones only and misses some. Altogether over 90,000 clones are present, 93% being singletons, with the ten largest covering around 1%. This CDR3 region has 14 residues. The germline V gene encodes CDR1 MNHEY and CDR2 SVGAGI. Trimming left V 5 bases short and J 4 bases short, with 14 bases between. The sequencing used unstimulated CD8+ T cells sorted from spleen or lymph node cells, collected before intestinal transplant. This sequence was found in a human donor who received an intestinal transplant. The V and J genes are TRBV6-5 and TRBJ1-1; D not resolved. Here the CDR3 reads CASSPRVRPTEAFF. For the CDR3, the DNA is TGTGCCAGCAGTCCCCGGGTTCGCCCCACTGAAGCTTTCTTT.